The text below deals with one TCR beta chain. V gave up 1 base and J gave up 5 bases; unmatched junction bases: 3. This CDR3 contains 13 residues. Germline assignment: CDR1 SGHRS and CDR2 YFSETQ. This specimen belongs to a study of blood T cell repertoires in COVID-19. The data were produced by immunoSEQ multiplex PCR, yet TCRdb's version contains in-frame clones alone and is incomplete. The sample contains more than 130,000 clones, almost 90% of which appear only once. The clonotype was recovered from a man between 45 and 60 years old with active or convalescent COVID-19. The chain carries TRBV5-1 and TRBJ2-7; 7 bases fit TRBD1. The sequenced sample consisted of peripheral blood. The CDR3 spells CASSLTGVNEQYF. CDR3 DNA: TGCGCCAGCAGCTTGACAGGGGTTAACGAGCAGTACTTC.